The present T cell receptor beta chain was sequenced within a study of blood T cell repertoires in COVID-19. The method was immunoSEQ multiplex PCR; TCRdb's version includes in-frame clones alone and lacks a portion of them. This sample has roughly 100,000 clones, with about 82% found just once. This clone was detected once. V dropped 4 bases and J dropped 10; count of bases not matched to a gene: 16. Germline assignment: CDR1 MNHEY and CDR2 SMNVEV (reference sequence). CDR3 length equals 17 residues. One Seattle source followed patients from active infection through their disease course. Sequencing was done on a sample of peripheral blood. This sequence joins TRBV27 and TRBJ1-6; 7 nucleotides line up with TRBD1. The TCR was taken from a man at least 80 years old with COVID-19, enrolled during active disease. CDR3 sequence (DNA): TGTGCCAGCAGTTGGACAGGCGTCTCGGGGTCTGGGTCACCCCTCCACTTT. Its translation is CASSWTGVSGSGSPLHF.